A single sample is the source of the 27 T cell receptor beta chains below, sequenced in a study of shared clonotypes between healthy human individuals. Assay: immunoSEQ multiplex PCR; the TCRdb copy retains only in-frame clones and omits some. This table holds around 2,000,000 clones, 93% found once. Terminally differentiated effector memory CD45RA+ cells were left out of the naive CD8 fraction, which was CD45RO-negative and positively selected for CCR7. The sample consisted of naive CD8+ T cells from PBMCs. These receptors were obtained from a man aged 18 to 30 in good health. Some clones in this sample may be carry-over from other donors' samples.

This chain joins TRBV6-1 and TRBJ2-6; D is unresolved. Germline CDR1 MNHNS, CDR2 SASEGT. This CDR3 spans 15 amino acids. Trimming removed 2 bases at V and 2 bases at J, with 7 bases between. The chain's CDR3 is CASSEFTTGANVLTF. CDR3 DNA sequence: TGTGCCAGCAGTGAATTCACTACTGGGGCCAACGTCCTGACTTTC.

The chain couples TRBV6-1 to TRBJ2-3; D ambiguous. CDR1 and CDR2 (germline): MNHNS, SASEGT. The CDR3 runs to 13 residues. Trimming shortened V by 7 bases and J by 1 base, and 9 bases separated the two germline ends. CDR3 sequence (DNA): TGTGCCAGCAAGTTGACGGGCACAGATACGCAGTATTTT. This sequence encodes CASKLTGTDTQYF.

This clone has only one observation. The chain couples TRBV7-8 to TRBJ2-2; TRBD2 aligns across 8 bases. V lost 3 bases and J lost 3; bases outside the gene matches: 6. The CDR3 has 16 residues. From germline, CDR1 is SGHVS and CDR2 FQNEAQ. As DNA, the CDR3 is TGTGCCAGCAGCTTCCAGCGGGAGCGCTACACCGGGGAGCTGTTTTTT. Translating gives CASSFQRERYTGELFF.

This rearrangement joins TRBV11-2 to TRBJ2-5; 9 bases fit TRBD1. The CDR3 runs to 16 residues. J was trimmed by 4 bases and V by 1 base; bases with no gene match: 7. Looked up from germline, CDR1 is SGHAT and CDR2 is FQNNGV. CDR3 region: CASSLAGGQGGETQYF. The CDR3 DNA reads TGTGCCAGCAGCTTAGCGGGGGGACAGGGTGGAGAGACCCAGTACTTC.

The chain links TRBV6-5 to TRBJ2-7; 7 nucleotides line up with TRBD2. The CDR3 has 13 residues. V lost 8 bases, J lost 1 base, and 5 bases stayed unmatched. Per the germline V gene, CDR1 is MNHEY and CDR2 is SVGAGI. Written as DNA, the CDR3 is TGTGCCAGCGGGGAGGGGACTTCCTACGAGCAGTACTTC. It is translated as CASGEGTSYEQYF.

The gene calls are TRBV4-1 and TRBJ1-4, with D unresolved. The germline CDR1 and CDR2 sequences are MGHRA and YSYEKL. V gave up 1 base and J gave up 17 bases, with 14 bases separating them. CDR3 length: 12 residues. The CDR3 region has the DNA TGCGCCAGCAGCCAAGGTGGGATCCCCCCCTTTTTT. Amino acid sequence: CASSQGGIPPFF.

This clone was detected only a few times. The chain carries TRBV10-3 and TRBJ1-2; the D gene is possibly TRBD1 (6 bases). The V gene's germline CDR1 is ENHRY and CDR2 SYGVKD. Trimming cost V 2 bases and J 4 bases, with 8 bases left between them. The CDR3 loop spans 13 amino acids. CDR3 in DNA: TGTGCCATCAGTGAGGGGGGCTTCTATGGCTACACCTTC. It specifies CAISEGGFYGYTF.

This sequence joins TRBV5-5 and TRBJ2-1; D is possibly TRBD2 (6 bases). Between the trimmed V and J ends, which lost 4 bases and 2 bases, there was a span of 13 bases. The germline V gene has CDR1 SGHKS and CDR2 YYEKEE (reference sequence). CDR3 size: 15 residues. The DNA of the CDR3 is TGTGCCAGCAGCCTGCCGGGAGCGGCCTACAATGAGCAGTTCTTC. Its protein product is CASSLPGAAYNEQFF.

This clone is a singleton in its sample. The chain uses TRBV30 and TRBJ1-2, with TRBD1 identical over 8 bases. This CDR3 region has 14 residues. Germline V gene sequence: CDR1 GTSNPN, CDR2 SVGIG (reference sequence). V was clipped by 2 bases and J by 7 bases; unmatched bases: 9. The CDR3 sequence: CAWSRAGGISGYTF. In DNA form, the CDR3 reads TGTGCCTGGAGTAGGGCAGGGGGCATCTCTGGCTACACCTTC.

This chain links TRBV9 with TRBJ1-3; no definite D call. Per germline, CDR1 SGDLS and CDR2 YYNGEE. The CDR3 extends over 17 amino acids. V lost 0 bases to trimming and J lost 2 bases, with 15 bases between them. CDR3 residues: CASSVDPDALPGNTIYF. DNA of the CDR3: TGTGCCAGCAGCGTAGACCCGGACGCTTTACCTGGAAACACCATATATTTT.

The rearrangement joins TRBV5-6 to TRBJ2-7; TRBD1 is a possible D gene (6 bases). Germline V gene data show CDR1 as SGHDT and CDR2 as YYEEEE. V lost 4 bases and J 3 bases, leaving 14 bases between the germline ends. This CDR3 has 14 amino acids. This chain's CDR3 is CASSLGASNYEQYF. As DNA, the CDR3 is TGTGCCAGCAGCCTGGGGGCCTCTAACTACGAGCAGTACTTC.

CDR3 in amino acids: CASSPTWTGRKLFF. The CDR3 region has the DNA TGCGCCAGCAGCCCCACCTGGACAGGGCGAAAACTGTTTTTT. This chain connects TRBV4-1 to TRBJ1-4, with 8 bases fitting TRBD1. Germline V gene sequence: CDR1 MGHRA, CDR2 YSYEKL. The CDR3 runs 14 residues. The V and J ends lost 4 bases and 10 bases, in that order; junction bases with no gene match: 8.

This chain links TRBV6-1 with TRBJ1-1, with 11 bases aligning to TRBD1. Per the germline V gene, CDR1 is MNHNS and CDR2 is SASEGT. The CDR3 is made up of 13 amino acids. V shed 7 bases and J 6 bases; nucleotides not matched to a gene: 4. The CDR3 DNA reads as TGTGCCAGCACGGGACAGGGGGTTTCTGAAGCTTTCTTT. Its translation is CASTGQGVSEAFF.

The chain is built from TRBV18 and TRBJ2-7, with 13 positions matching TRBD2. Germline values: CDR1 KGHSH, CDR2 LQKENI. The CDR3 extends over 18 amino acids. J lost 1 base, V lost 5 bases, and 11 bases had no gene match. The CDR3 sequence: CASSGLTSGRKGSYEQYF. CDR3 DNA: TGTGCCAGCTCAGGACTGACTAGCGGGAGGAAGGGGTCCTACGAGCAGTACTTC.

The rearrangement links TRBV11-2 to TRBJ2-1; TRBD1 matches 7 bases. The length of the CDR3 is 16 residues. Trimming took 2 bases from V and 5 from J; bases not matched to a gene: 9. Germline CDR1 reads SGHAT; CDR2 reads FQNNGV. For the CDR3, the DNA is TGTGCCAGCAGCTTATCTGTCGTGACAGGGAACAATGAGCAGTTCTTC. It translates to CASSLSVVTGNNEQFF.

For this clone: This sample includes further DNA sequences coding for the same CDR3. The chain employs TRBV7-9 and TRBJ2-7; D could derive from TRBD1 or TRBD2 (5 bases each). Trimming stripped 5 bases from V and 1 base from J, with 12 bases between. From germline, CDR1 is SEHNR and CDR2 FQNEAQ (reference sequence). This CDR3 contains 14 residues. In DNA form, the CDR3 reads TGTGCCAGCAGCCCAAGGGACGGTTCCTACGAGCAGTACTTC. Translating gives CASSPRDGSYEQYF.

The chain recombines TRBV9 with TRBJ2-1; tentatively, D is TRBD2 (6 bases). This CDR3 has 15 amino acids. Looked up from germline, CDR1 is SGDLS and CDR2 is YYNGEE. Trimming cost V 3 bases and J 2 bases, with 12 bases left between them. The CDR3 nucleotides read TGTGCCAGCAGCGCCTCGGGAGCCCCCTACAATGAGCAGTTCTTC. The encoded protein is CASSASGAPYNEQFF. The full variable domain, with the rest looked up from reference TRBV9 and TRBJ2-1, is DSGVTQTPKHLITATGQRVTLRCSPRSGDLSVYWYQQSLDQGLQFLIQYYNGEERAKGNILERFSAQQFPDLHSELNLSSLELGDSALYFCASSASGAPYNEQFFGPGTRLTVL.

V gene TRBV29-1 combines with J gene TRBJ2-5; 10 positions match TRBD1. V gave up 7 bases and J gave up 5 bases; unmatched junction bases: 10. The CDR3 loop spans 14 amino acids. Germline V gene lookup returns CDR1 SQVTM and CDR2 ANQGSEA. This CDR3 reads CSGAGTGEGETQYF. The CDR3 DNA reads as TGCAGCGGTGCCGGGACAGGGGAAGGCGAGACCCAGTACTTC.

J is TRBJ2-1 and V is TRBV11-2, with TRBD1 matching 7 bases. The CDR3 consists of 13 residues. Germline V gene sequence: CDR1 SGHAT, CDR2 FQNNGV. The J segment lost 5 bases and the V segment lost 6 bases, leaving 4 bases of the junction unmatched. The CDR3 region has the DNA TGTGCCAGCAGGTCTGGGACAGACAATGAGCAGTTCTTC. Protein sequence: CASRSGTDNEQFF.

This clone was seen a single time. The chain recombines TRBV2 with TRBJ2-1; D is possibly TRBD2 (6 bases). Trimming removed 6 bases from V and 3 bases from J, with 9 bases in between. The CDR3 extends over 13 amino acids. The germline gives CDR1 SNHLY, CDR2 FYNNEI. The DNA of the CDR3 is TGTGCCAGCAGCCCGGGACTCTACAATGAGCAGTTCTTC. It yields the protein CASSPGLYNEQFF.

The CDR3 DNA reads TGTGCCAGCAGTCTCCTGAGGCAGGGGGCTGAGCAGTACTTC. This gives the protein CASSLLRQGAEQYF. The chain carries TRBV28 and TRBJ2-7; 8 bases fit TRBD1. V lost 5 bases, J lost 7 bases, and 10 bases stayed unmatched. This CDR3 is built from 14 residues. Germline loops: CDR1 MDHEN, CDR2 SYDVKM.

The chain carries TRBV7-9 and TRBJ1-1; no reliable D call. The V and J ends lost 2 bases and 1 base respectively, with 8 bases between them. Germline assignment: CDR1 SEHNR and CDR2 FQNEAQ (reference sequence). The CDR3 contains 14 residues. The CDR3 here is CASSLIWENTEAFF. In nucleotides, the CDR3 is TGTGCCAGCAGCTTAATTTGGGAGAACACTGAAGCTTTCTTT.

This clone was detected once. The V gene is TRBV28, the J gene TRBJ1-1; D not certain. Trimming cost V 10 bases and J 1 base, with 4 bases left between them. The CDR3 consists of 10 residues. Germline CDR1 is MDHEN and CDR2 is SYDVKM. CDR3 loop: CATENTEAFF. In DNA, the CDR3 is TGTGCCACCGAGAACACTGAAGCTTTCTTT. Looking up the rest from reference TRBV28 and TRBJ1-1 gives the full variable domain: DVKVTQSSRYLVKRTGEKVFLECVQDMDHENMFWYRQDPGLGLRLIYFSYDVKMKEKGDIPEGYSVSREKKERFSLILESASTNQTSMYLCATENTEAFFGQGTRLTVV.

J is TRBJ2-7 and V is TRBV13; no clear D. V shed 8 bases and J shed 2 bases, with 13 bases lying between them. The CDR3 has 13 amino acids. The germline V gene has CDR1 PRHDT and CDR2 FYEKMQ (reference sequence). DNA for the CDR3: TGTGCCAGCTCTGCGGACCGAGCCTACGAGCAGTACTTC. This gives the protein CASSADRAYEQYF.

This chain links TRBV9 with TRBJ2-2, with TRBD2 identical over 7 bases. The junction had 3 bases not matched to a gene; V was cut back by 3 bases and J by 7 bases. CDR1 and CDR2 (germline): SGDLS, YYNGEE. This CDR3 spans 13 amino acids. CDR3: CASSGREVGELFF. CDR3 DNA sequence: TGTGCCAGCAGCGGCCGGGAGGTCGGGGAGCTGTTTTTT.

The J gene is TRBJ2-1, the V gene TRBV13; perhaps TRBD2 as D (5 bases). V lost 4 bases, J lost 4 bases, and 8 bases lay in between. The CDR3 is 13 residues long. CDR1 is PRHDT and CDR2 is FYEKMQ in the germline V gene (reference sequence). CDR3 bases: TGTGCCAGCAGCTCAGCGGCTTACAATGAGCAGTTCTTC. Protein: CASSSAAYNEQFF.

V usage is TRBV27 and J usage is TRBJ2-3; either TRBD1 or TRBD2 may supply D (5 bases each). The V end was cut by 3 bases, the J end by 2 bases, with 15 bases between. The CDR3 runs 16 residues. Germline lookup yields CDR1 MNHEY and CDR2 SMNVEV (reference sequence). In DNA, the CDR3 is TGTGCCAGCAGTTTTCTCGCGCCAGGGACCACAGATACGCAGTATTTT. Its protein product is CASSFLAPGTTDTQYF.